The rows below give T cell receptor beta chains drawn from one sample of a study of shared clonotypes between healthy human individuals. Profiled with immunoSEQ multiplex PCR; TCRdb holds only in-frame clones, not every one. This sample has approximately 600,000 clones; 85% to 95% occur once, and the top ten carry about 0.11%. The specimen was naive CD8+ T cells sorted from blood. Every receptor here comes from a woman aged 30 to 39 in good health. Both conserved end residues are part of each CDR3. The order of the fields is V gene, clone size, J gene, D gene, CDR3 protein, CDR3 DNA. A D gene is named only where the DNA matches it firmly. The size entry is marked missing in some rows and otherwise reads once, few, many or a size class.

TRBV29-1	-	TRBJ2-7	TRBD2	CSVDRAGEQYF	TGCAGCGTTGACCGAGCGGGGGAGCAGTACTTC
TRBV19	-	TRBJ2-7	-	CASSISSSYEQYF	TGTGCCAGTAGTATTTCCAGCTCCTACGAGCAGTACTTC
TRBV7-9	once	TRBJ2-7	-	CASSLDYRTDKPGYEQYF	TGTGCCAGCAGCTTAGATTACAGGACAGACAAACCCGGCTACGAGCAGTACTTC
TRBV21-1	-	TRBJ2-1	-	CASSKVSGVFFLVLHEQFF	TGTGCCAGCAGCAAAGTAAGCGGAGTCTTTTTTTTGGTCCTGCATGAGCAGTTCTTC
TRBV27	-	TRBJ2-1	-	CASSLTLEGGNEQFF	TGTGCCAGCAGTTTAACCCTAGAGGGAGGCAATGAGCAGTTCTTC
TRBV18	-	TRBJ1-1	-	CASSPGTDEAFF	TGTGCCAGCTCACCTGGGACGGATGAAGCTTTCTTT
TRBV28	-	TRBJ2-1	TRBD2	CASSFTGGPHNEQFF	TGTGCCAGCAGTTTTACGGGAGGGCCCCACAATGAGCAGTTCTTC
TRBV5-6	-	TRBJ2-7	TRBD1	CASSSRWDRSYEQYF	TGTGCCAGCAGCTCTCGTTGGGACAGATCCTACGAGCAGTACTTC
TRBV18	-	TRBJ2-1	TRBD2	CASSETSGSLYEQFF	TGTGCCAGCTCAGAGACTAGCGGGTCCCTATATGAGCAGTTCTTC
TRBV19	-	TRBJ2-5	TRBD1	CASSIDGTAEPFLETQYF	TGTGCCAGTAGCATTGATGGGACAGCCGAACCCTTCCTAGAGACCCAGTACTTC
TRBV19	-	TRBJ2-3	-	CASSIAGTDTQYF	TGTGCCAGTAGTATTGCAGGCACAGATACGCAGTATTTT
TRBV7-7	once	TRBJ2-1	-	CASSLGGKGLREQFF	TGTGCCAGCAGCTTAGGCGGAAAGGGGCTACGTGAGCAGTTCTTC
TRBV5-4	-	TRBJ1-3	TRBD1	CASSLDRGTGNTIYF	TGTGCCAGCAGCTTGGACAGGGGCACGGGAAACACCATATATTTT
TRBV27	-	TRBJ1-3	-	CASSLLPGSGNTIYF	TGTGCCAGCAGTTTGCTCCCAGGGTCCGGAAACACCATATATTTT
TRBV27	once	TRBJ2-1	-	CASSPTITTYNEQFF	TGTGCCAGCAGCCCTACTATTACCACCTACAATGAGCAGTTCTTC
TRBV19	-	TRBJ2-2	-	CASSIVDSTGELFF	TGTGCCAGTAGTATAGTGGACAGCACCGGGGAGCTGTTTTTT
TRBV19	-	TRBJ2-7	TRBD1	CASSWEGTGPYEQYF	TGTGCCAGTAGCTGGGAGGGGACAGGGCCCTACGAGCAGTACTTC
TRBV19	-	TRBJ2-7	-	CASSIVTNHYEQYF	TGTGCCAGTAGTATCGTGACTAACCACTACGAGCAGTACTTC
TRBV6-1	-	TRBJ2-7	-	CASSELELTAYEQYF	TGTGCCAGCAGTGAATTAGAACTTACCGCCTACGAGCAGTACTTC
TRBV6-1	-	TRBJ2-7	TRBD1	CASSGGWGTGLDEQYF	TGTGCCAGCAGTGGGGGTTGGGGGACAGGGTTGGACGAGCAGTACTTC
TRBV4-1	-	TRBJ2-7	TRBD2	CASSQDGSGIYEQYF	TGCGCCAGCAGCCAAGATGGTAGCGGGATCTACGAGCAGTACTTC
TRBV7-6	-	TRBJ2-5	-	CASSARWTETQYF	TGTGCCAGCAGCGCCAGATGGACAGAGACCCAGTACTTC
TRBV19	-	TRBJ1-1	-	CASSLGMSGGKTEAFF	TGTGCCAGTAGTCTAGGGATGTCGGGGGGCAAGACTGAAGCTTTCTTT
TRBV5-6	-	TRBJ2-6	-	CASIPRPGANVLTF	TGTGCCAGCATCCCCCGACCTGGGGCCAACGTCCTGACTTTC
TRBV7-6	few	TRBJ2-7	-	CASSLPDGGEQYF	TGTGCCAGCAGCTTACCAGATGGGGGCGAGCAGTACTTC
TRBV28	few	TRBJ1-5	TRBD1	CASSLRTGVRQPQHF	TGTGCCAGCAGTTTAAGGACAGGGGTACGGCAGCCCCAGCATTTT